This is a list of T cell receptor beta chains from one sample in a study of shared clonotypes between healthy human individuals. The assay was immunoSEQ multiplex PCR, and TCRdb's table has in-frame clones only and misses some. The sample gives some 2,000,000 clones, roughly 94% of which show up once; roughly 1% is in the top ten. Sequencing was done on a sample of naive CD8+ T cells sorted from blood. The receptor set was obtained from a man aged 18 to 29 in good health. Each CDR3 is given with its conserved first and last residue. A D gene is named only where the DNA matches it firmly. Clone size is stated in some rows and not others, as once, few, many or a class when expanded.

>.|TRBJ2-3|TRBV2|.
TGTGCCACACCAGGGAGAGGCACAGATACGCAGTATTTT
CATPGRGTDTQYF
>.|TRBJ2-1|TRBV5-4|.
TGTGCCAGCACCCCGGGACTCCCCGGGAATGAGCAGTTCTTC
CASTPGLPGNEQFF
>TRBD2|TRBJ2-5|TRBV13|.
TGTGCCAGCAGCTTAGGACTAGCGGGGGGAGGTCGGGAGACCCAGTACTTC
CASSLGLAGGGRETQYF
>TRBD2|TRBJ2-3|TRBV4-3|once
TGCGCCAGCAGCCTACTCCTTAGCGGGAGTACAGATACGCAGTATTTT
CASSLLLSGSTDTQYF
>.|TRBJ2-7|TRBV19|.
TGTGCCAGTAGTAGCACCCCTGAAGCGGCCGAGCAGTACTTC
CASSSTPEAAEQYF
>TRBD1|TRBJ2-7|TRBV4-3|.
TGCGCCAGCAGCCCCTATCTGGGACAGGTTTACGAGCAGTACTTC
CASSPYLGQVYEQYF
>TRBD1|TRBJ1-1|TRBV7-9|once
TGTGCCAGCAGCCCGAGTCGAGGGGGCGCCGACACTGAAGCTTTCTTT
CASSPSRGGADTEAFF
>TRBD2|TRBJ2-2|TRBV2|few
TGTGCCGCGACTCTAGCGGGTAACACCGGGGAGCTGTTTTTT
CAATLAGNTGELFF
>.|TRBJ2-2|TRBV21-1|.
TGTGCCAGCAGCAAAGAGGATGAGACAGGGAGCCCGACCGGGGAGCTGTTTTTT
CASSKEDETGSPTGELFF
>.|TRBJ2-3|TRBV10-1|.
TGCGCCAGCAGTGAGACTAGCACAGATACGCAGTATTTT
CASSETSTDTQYF
>.|TRBJ1-4|TRBV4-1|.
TGCGCCAGCACCTTGCGGGCGTCTAATGAAAAACTGTTTTTT
CASTLRASNEKLFF